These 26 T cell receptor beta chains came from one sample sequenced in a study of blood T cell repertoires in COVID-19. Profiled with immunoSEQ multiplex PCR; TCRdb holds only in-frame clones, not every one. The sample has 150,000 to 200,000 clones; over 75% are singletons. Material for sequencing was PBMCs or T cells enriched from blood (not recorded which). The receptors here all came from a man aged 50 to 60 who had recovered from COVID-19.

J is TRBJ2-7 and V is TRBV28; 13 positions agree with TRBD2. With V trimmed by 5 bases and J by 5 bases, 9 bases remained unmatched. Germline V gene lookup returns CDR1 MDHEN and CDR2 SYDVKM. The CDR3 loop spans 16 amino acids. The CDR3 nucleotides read TGTGCCAGCAGTCCCGTTGGGACTAGCGGGGCCAACGAGCAGTACTTC. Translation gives CASSPVGTSGANEQYF.

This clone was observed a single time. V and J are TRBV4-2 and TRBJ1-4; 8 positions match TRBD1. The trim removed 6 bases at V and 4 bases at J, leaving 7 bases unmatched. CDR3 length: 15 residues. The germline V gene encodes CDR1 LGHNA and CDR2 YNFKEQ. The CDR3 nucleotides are TGTGCCAGCAGTCAACACAGGGGGAATAATGAAAAACTGTTTTTT. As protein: CASSQHRGNNEKLFF.

The CDR3 bases are TGTGCCAGCAGCCAAGACCTTAGCGGGGGGGCCCGTGATACGCAGTATTTT. It encodes CASSQDLSGGARDTQYF. The V call is TRBV14, the J call TRBJ2-3, with TRBD2 identical over 11 bases. Germline V gene data show CDR1 as SGHDN and CDR2 as FVKESK. The CDR3 extends over 17 amino acids. The V and J ends lost 0 bases and 6 bases, in that order; junction bases with no gene match: 8.

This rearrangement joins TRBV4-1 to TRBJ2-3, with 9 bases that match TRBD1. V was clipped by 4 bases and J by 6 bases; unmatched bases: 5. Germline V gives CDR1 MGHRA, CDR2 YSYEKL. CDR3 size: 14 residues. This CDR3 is CASSRDRAKDTQYF. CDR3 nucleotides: TGCGCCAGCAGCCGGGACAGGGCGAAGGATACGCAGTATTTT.

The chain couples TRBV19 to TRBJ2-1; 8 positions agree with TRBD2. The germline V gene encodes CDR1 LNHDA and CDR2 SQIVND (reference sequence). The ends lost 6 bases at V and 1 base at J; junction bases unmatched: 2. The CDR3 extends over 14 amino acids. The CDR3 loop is CASRASGSYNEQFF. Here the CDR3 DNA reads TGTGCCAGTAGGGCTAGCGGGTCCTACAATGAGCAGTTCTTC.

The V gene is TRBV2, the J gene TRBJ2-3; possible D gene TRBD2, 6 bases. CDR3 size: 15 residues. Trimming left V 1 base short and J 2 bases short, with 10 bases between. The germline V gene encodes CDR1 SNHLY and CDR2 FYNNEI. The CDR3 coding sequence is TGTGCCAGCAGTGAAGTGGGACTGAACACAGATACGCAGTATTTT. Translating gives CASSEVGLNTDTQYF.

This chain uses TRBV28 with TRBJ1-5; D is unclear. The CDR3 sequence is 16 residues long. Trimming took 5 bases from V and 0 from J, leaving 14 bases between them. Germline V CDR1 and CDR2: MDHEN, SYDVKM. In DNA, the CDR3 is TGTGCCAGCAGTGTGCATCAGATGAATAGCAATCAGCCCCAGCATTTT. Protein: CASSVHQMNSNQPQHF.

This CDR3 is CASSAAGQGNSPLHF. CDR3 sequence (DNA): TGTGCCAGCAGCGCCGCGGGACAGGGGAATTCACCCCTCCACTTT. The chain links TRBV9 to TRBJ1-6; 10 nucleotides align to TRBD1. Germline CDR1 reads SGDLS; CDR2 reads YYNGEE. The CDR3 extends over 15 amino acids. Unmatched junction bases numbered 4, after V lost 3 bases and J lost 7 bases.

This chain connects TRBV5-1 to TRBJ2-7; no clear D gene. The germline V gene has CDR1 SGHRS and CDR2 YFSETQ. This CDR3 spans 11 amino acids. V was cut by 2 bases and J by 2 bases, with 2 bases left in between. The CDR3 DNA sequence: TGCGCCAGCAGCTTCACCTACGAGCAGTACTTC. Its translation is CASSFTYEQYF.

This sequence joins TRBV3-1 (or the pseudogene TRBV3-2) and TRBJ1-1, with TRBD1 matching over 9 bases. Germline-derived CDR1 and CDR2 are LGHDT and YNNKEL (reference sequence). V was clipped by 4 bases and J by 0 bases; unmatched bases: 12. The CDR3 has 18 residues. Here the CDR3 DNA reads TGTGCCAGCAGCCCGACAGGGGGGACCCTCAGCCTGAACACTGAAGCTTTCTTT. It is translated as CASSPTGGTLSLNTEAFF.

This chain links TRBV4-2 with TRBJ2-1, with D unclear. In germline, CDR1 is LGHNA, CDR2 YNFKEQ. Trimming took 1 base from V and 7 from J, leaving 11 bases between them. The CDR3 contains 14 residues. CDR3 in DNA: TGTGCCAGCAGCCAAGTATCCAGACTTAATGAGCAGTTCTTC. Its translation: CASSQVSRLNEQFF.

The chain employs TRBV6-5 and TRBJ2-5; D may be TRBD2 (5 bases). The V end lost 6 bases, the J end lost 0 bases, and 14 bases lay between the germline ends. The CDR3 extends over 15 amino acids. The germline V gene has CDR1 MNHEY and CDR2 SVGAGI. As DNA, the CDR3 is TGTGCCAGCAGACGAGACCCCGGGAACCAAGAGACCCAGTACTTC. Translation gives CASRRDPGNQETQYF.

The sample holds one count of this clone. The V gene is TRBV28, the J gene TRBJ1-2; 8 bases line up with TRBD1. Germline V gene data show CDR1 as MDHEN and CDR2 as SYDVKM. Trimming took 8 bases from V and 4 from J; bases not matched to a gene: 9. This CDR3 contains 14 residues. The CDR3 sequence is CASGEGTGFYGYTF. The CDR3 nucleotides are TGTGCCAGCGGGGAGGGGACAGGTTTCTATGGCTACACCTTC.

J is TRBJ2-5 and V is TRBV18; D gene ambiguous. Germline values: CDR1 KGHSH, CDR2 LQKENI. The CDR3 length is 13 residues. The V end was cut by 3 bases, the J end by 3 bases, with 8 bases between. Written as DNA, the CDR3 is TGTGCCAGCTCACCCCGCCGGGAAGAGACCCAGTACTTC. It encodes CASSPRREETQYF.

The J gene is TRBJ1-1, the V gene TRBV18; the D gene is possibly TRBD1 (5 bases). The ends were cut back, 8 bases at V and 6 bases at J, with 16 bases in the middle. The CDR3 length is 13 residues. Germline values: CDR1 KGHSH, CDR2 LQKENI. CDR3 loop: CASRGIVYAEAFF. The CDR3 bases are TGTGCCAGCAGGGGCATCGTTTACGCTGAAGCTTTCTTT.

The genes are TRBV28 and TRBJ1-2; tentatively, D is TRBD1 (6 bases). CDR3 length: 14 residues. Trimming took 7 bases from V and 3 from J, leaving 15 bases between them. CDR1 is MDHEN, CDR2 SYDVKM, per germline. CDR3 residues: CASTVTGQHYGYTF. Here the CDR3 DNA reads TGTGCCAGCACCGTAACCGGACAGCACTATGGCTACACCTTC.

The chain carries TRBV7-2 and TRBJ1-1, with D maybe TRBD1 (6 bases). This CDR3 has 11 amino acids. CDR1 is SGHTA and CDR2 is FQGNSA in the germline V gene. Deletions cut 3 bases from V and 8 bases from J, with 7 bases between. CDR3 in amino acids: CASSFTGEAFF. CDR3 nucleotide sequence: TGTGCCAGCAGCTTTACAGGGGAAGCTTTCTTT.

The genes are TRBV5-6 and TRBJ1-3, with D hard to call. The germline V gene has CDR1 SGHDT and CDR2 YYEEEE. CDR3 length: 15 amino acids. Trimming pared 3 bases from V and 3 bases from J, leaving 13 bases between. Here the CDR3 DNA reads TGTGCCAGCAGCTCGTATGCGACTTTTGGAAACACCATATATTTT. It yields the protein CASSSYATFGNTIYF. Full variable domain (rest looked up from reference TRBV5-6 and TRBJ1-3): DAGVTQSPTHLIKTRGQQVTLRCSPKSGHDTVSWYQQALGQGPQFIFQYYEEEERQRGNFPDRFSGHQFPNYSSELNVNALLLGDSALYLCASSSYATFGNTIYFGEGSWLTVV.

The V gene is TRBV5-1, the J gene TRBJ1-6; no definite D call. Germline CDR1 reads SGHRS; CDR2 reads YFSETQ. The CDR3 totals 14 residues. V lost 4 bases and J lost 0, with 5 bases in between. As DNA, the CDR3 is TGCGCCAGCAGCACTTCCTCCTATAATTCACCCCTCCACTTT. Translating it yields CASSTSSYNSPLHF.

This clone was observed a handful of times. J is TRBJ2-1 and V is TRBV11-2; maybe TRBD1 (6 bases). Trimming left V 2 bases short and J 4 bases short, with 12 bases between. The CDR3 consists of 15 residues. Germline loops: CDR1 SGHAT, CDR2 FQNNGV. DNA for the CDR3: TGTGCCAGCAGCTTATCCCAGGGGCCGTACAATGAGCAGTTCTTC. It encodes CASSLSQGPYNEQFF. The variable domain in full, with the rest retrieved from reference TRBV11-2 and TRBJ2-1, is EAGVAQSPRYKIIEKRQSVAFWCNPISGHATLYWYQQILGQGPKLLIQFQNNGVVDDSQLPKDRFSAERLKGVDSTLKIQPAKLEDSAVYLCASSLSQGPYNEQFFGPGTRLTVL.

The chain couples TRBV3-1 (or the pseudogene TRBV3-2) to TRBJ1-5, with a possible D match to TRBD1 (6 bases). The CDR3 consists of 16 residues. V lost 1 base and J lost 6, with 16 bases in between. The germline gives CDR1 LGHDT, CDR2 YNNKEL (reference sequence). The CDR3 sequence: CASSQGMGARGQPQHF. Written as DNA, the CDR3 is TGTGCCAGCAGCCAAGGAATGGGGGCTAGGGGTCAGCCCCAGCATTTT.

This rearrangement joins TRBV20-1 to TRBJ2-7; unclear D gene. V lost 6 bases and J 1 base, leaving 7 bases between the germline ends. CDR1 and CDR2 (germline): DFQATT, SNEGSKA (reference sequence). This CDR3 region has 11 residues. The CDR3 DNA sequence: TGCAGTGCCTTAGTGTCCTACGAGCAGTACTTC. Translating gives CSALVSYEQYF.

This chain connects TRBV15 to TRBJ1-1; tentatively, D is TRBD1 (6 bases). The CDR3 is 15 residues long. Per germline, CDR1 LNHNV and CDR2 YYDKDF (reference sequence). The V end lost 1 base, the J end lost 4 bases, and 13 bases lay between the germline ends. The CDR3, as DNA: TGTGCCACCAGCAGAGGGGGGGGCGCGGGCACTGAAGCTTTCTTT. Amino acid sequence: CATSRGGGAGTEAFF. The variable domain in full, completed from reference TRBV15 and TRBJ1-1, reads DAMVIQNPRYQVTQFGKPVTLSCSQTLNHNVMYWYQQKSSQAPKLLFHYYDKDFNNEADTPDNFQSRRPNTSFCFLDIRSPGLGDTAMYLCATSRGGGAGTEAFFGQGTRLTVV.

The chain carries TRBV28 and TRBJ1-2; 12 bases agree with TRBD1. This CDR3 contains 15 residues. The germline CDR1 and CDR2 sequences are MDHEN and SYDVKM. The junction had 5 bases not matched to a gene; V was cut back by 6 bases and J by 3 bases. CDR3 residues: CASRGQGAHDYGYTF. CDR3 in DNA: TGTGCCAGCAGGGGACAGGGGGCGCATGACTATGGCTACACCTTC.

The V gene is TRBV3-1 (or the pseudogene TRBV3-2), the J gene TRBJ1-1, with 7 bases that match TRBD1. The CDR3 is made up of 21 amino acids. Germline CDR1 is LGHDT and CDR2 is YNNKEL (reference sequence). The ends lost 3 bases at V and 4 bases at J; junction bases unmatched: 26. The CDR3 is CASSQSPTQDRVLNKVTEAFF. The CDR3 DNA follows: TGTGCCAGCAGCCAGTCTCCCACTCAAGACAGGGTCTTGAATAAGGTCACTGAAGCTTTCTTT.

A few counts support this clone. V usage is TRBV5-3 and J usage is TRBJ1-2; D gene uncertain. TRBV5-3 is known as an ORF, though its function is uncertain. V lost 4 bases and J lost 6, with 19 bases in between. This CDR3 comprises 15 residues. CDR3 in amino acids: CARSRIGSSIHGYTF. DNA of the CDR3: TGTGCCAGAAGCCGAATCGGGTCGAGTATCCATGGCTACACCTTC.